These T cell receptor beta chains were read from a single sample in a study of shared clonotypes between healthy human individuals. This table comes from immunoSEQ multiplex PCR, and its TCRdb copy is limited to in-frame clones, with some not included. The sample records over 1.4 million clones, 96% being singletons. The material sequenced was naive CD4+ T cells sorted from blood. Receptors were obtained from a young man in good health. Each CDR3 is given with its conserved first and last residue.

TRBV25-1	TRBJ2-7	CASSVTSGSMDEQYF
TRBV7-6	TRBJ2-4	CASSLAPGLAGPGDIQYF
TRBV29-1	TRBJ2-7	CSALAGSSYEQYF
TRBV5-1	TRBJ1-1	CASSLSGSPLNTEAFF
TRBV7-9	TRBJ2-2	CASSLPGTGFSGELFF
TRBV29-1	TRBJ2-7	CSVDAGGNYEQYF
TRBV5-8	TRBJ2-3	CASSLGSSGSTDTQYF
TRBV9	TRBJ2-7	CASSPESPALGGVSIYEQYF
TRBV25-1	TRBJ1-1	CASSRRGEAFF
TRBV25-1	TRBJ1-4	CASSEYGGTGDEKLFF
TRBV7-2	TRBJ2-2	CASSLTSGLAGVNTGELFF
TRBV18	TRBJ1-1	CASSPPSGGNTEAFF
TRBV20-1	TRBJ2-3	CSATRADTQYF
TRBV28	TRBJ2-1	CASSSLAGGPYNEQFF
TRBV18	TRBJ1-3	CASSEDRGFGNTIYF
TRBV7-3	TRBJ1-4	CASSPTGRSGEKLFF
TRBV2	TRBJ2-7	CATQDRGTSDEQYF
TRBV9	TRBJ2-2	CASSPHTGELFF
TRBV28	TRBJ1-2	CASSSSGLRAPYGYTF
TRBV18	TRBJ1-5	CASSPTQGGVGQPQHF
TRBV7-6	TRBJ2-7	CASSSLPGQNYEQYF
TRBV25-1	TRBJ2-3	CASSEGVADYTDTQYF
TRBV7-9	TRBJ2-5	CASSSTQTQYF
TRBV9	TRBJ1-1	CASSALQGAAGGAEAFF
TRBV5-4	TRBJ1-1	CASSREVVGTEAFF
TRBV10-3	TRBJ1-5	CAISESLVPQHF
TRBV19	TRBJ2-2	CASSIVPRNTGELFF
TRBV5-1	TRBJ2-3	CASRRTDRAMTQYF
TRBV4-3	TRBJ1-5	CASSPYYGQGRNQPQHF
TRBV2	NA	CASSEVPPEQYF
TRBV11-2	TRBJ2-7	CASSLEWGRGSYEQYF
TRBV9	TRBJ2-1	CASSAGLSLIYNEQFF
TRBV5-1	TRBJ2-1	CASSLRGRDEQFF
TRBV19	TRBJ2-3	CASSIDWADTQYF
TRBV28	TRBJ1-1	CASSPRGLPNTEAFF
TRBV19	TRBJ1-5	CASSIGGWGNQPQHF
TRBV18	TRBJ2-2	CASVTGGLHTGELFF
TRBV5-4	TRBJ2-3	CASSFGLAGVTDTQYF
TRBV18	TRBJ2-6	CASSPKAGGGNVLTF
TRBV7-9	TRBJ2-7	CASSQGPQRSTYEQYF
TRBV10-2	TRBJ2-7	CASSDIGDRGLAAYEQYF
TRBV9	TRBJ2-3	CASSVRVEGDTQYF
TRBV29-1	TRBJ2-3	CSCLELTDTQYF
TRBV18	TRBJ2-6	CASSPRQGLASGANVLTF
TRBV2	TRBJ1-2	CASSVIQGTDGYTF
TRBV7-9	TRBJ2-3	CASSQLGGELVGDTQYF
TRBV4-1	TRBJ2-3	CASRTGTGGGDTQYF
TRBV5-5	TRBJ1-1	CASSFATDTEAFF
TRBV18	TRBJ2-5	CASSPVRAEQETQYF
TRBV2	TRBJ1-2	CASSEALRLAVGGYTF
TRBV19	TRBJ1-2	CASSLLGAAKGGYTF
TRBV7-6	TRBJ2-7	CASSLSSASYEQYF
TRBV5-1	TRBJ2-1	CASTASGSWNEQFF